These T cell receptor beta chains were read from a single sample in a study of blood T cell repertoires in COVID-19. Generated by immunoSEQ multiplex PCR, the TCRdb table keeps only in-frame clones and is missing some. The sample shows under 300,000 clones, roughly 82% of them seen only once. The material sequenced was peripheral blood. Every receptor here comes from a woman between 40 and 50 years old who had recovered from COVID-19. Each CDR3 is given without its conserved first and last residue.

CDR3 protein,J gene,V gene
ASSTITGTVAEKLF,TRBJ1-4,TRBV6-2/TRBV6-3
ASSQDRGLETQY,TRBJ2-5,TRBV4-1
ASSFDSAGTEAF,TRBJ1-1,TRBV7-9
ATGQDYGYT,TRBJ1-2,TRBV10-3
ASSPNPINYGYT,TRBJ1-2,TRBV18
ASSIEATSGVGQTQY,TRBJ2-5,TRBV19
ASSQVSIPGRETQY,TRBJ2-5,TRBV3-1/TRBV3-2
ASSRQGPVDSPLH,TRBJ1-6,TRBV6-5
ASSVGGLDGYT,TRBJ1-2,TRBV7-2
ASSYIQGASYEQY,TRBJ2-7,TRBV5-1
ASSITGGSYEQY,TRBJ2-7,TRBV19
ASSETGNTEAF,TRBJ1-1,TRBV6-4
ASAQGITTNEKLF,TRBJ1-4,TRBV9
ASSLADRDKAF,TRBJ1-1,TRBV12-3/TRBV12-4